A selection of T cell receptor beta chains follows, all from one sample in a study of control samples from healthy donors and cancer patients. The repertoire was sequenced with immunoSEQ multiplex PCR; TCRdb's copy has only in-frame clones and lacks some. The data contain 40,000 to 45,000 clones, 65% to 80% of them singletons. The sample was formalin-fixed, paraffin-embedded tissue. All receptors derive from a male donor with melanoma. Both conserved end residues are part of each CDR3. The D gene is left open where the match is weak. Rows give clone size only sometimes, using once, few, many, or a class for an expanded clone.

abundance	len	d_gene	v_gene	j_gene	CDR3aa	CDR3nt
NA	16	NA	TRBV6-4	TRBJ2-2	CASSDPSGGNTGELFF	TGTGCCAGCAGTGACCCGAGCGGCGGGAACACCGGGGAGCTGTTTTTT
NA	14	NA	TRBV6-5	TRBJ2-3	CASRRSYDTDTQYF	TGTGCCAGCAGGAGGTCGTACGACACAGATACGCAGTATTTT
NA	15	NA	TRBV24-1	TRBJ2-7	CATSDGTKGSYEQYF	TGTGCCACCAGTGATGGGACGAAGGGCTCCTACGAGCAGTACTTC
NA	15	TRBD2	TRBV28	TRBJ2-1	CASSSLAGPNNEQFF	TGTGCCAGCAGTTCACTAGCGGGACCGAACAATGAGCAGTTCTTC
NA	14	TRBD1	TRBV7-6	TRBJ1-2	CASRPFGQDYGYTF	TGTGCCAGCAGACCTTTTGGACAGGATTATGGCTACACCTTC
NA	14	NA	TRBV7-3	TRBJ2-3	CTSSLTGTTDTQYF	TGTACCAGCAGCTTAACCGGGACCACAGATACGCAGTATTTT
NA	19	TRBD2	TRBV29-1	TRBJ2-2	CSVEDFRLAGLEGTGELFF	TGCAGCGTTGAAGATTTTCGGCTAGCGGGCCTAGAAGGGACCGGGGAGCTGTTTTTT
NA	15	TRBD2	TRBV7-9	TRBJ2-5	CASSLVIAGDGTQYF	TGTGCCAGCAGCTTAGTTATAGCGGGAGATGGGACCCAGTACTTC
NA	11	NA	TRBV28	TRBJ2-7	CASRSSYEQYF	TGTGCCAGCAGGAGCTCCTACGAGCAGTACTTC
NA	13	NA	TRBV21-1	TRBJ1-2	CASSTRGAICYTF	TGTGCCAGCAGCACCAGGGGGGCGATCTGCTACACCTTC
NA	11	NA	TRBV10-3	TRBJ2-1	CTISAGVEQFF	TGTACCATCAGTGCCGGTGTTGAACAGTTCTTC
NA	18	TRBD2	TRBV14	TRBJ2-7	CASSPYPGLAGVGYEQYF	TGTGCCAGCAGCCCCTATCCGGGACTAGCGGGAGTGGGGTACGAGCAGTACTTC
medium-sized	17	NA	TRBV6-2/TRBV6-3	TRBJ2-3	CASSYLYGHSSTDTQYF	TGTGCCAGCAGTTACCTCTATGGGCACTCTAGCACAGATACGCAGTATTTT
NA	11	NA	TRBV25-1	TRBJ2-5	CASSEYETQYF	TGTGCCAGCAGTGAGTACGAGACCCAGTACTTC
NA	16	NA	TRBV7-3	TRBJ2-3	CASSLTSGGGTDTQYF	TGTGCCAGCAGCTTAACGAGTGGCGGGGGCACAGATACGCAGTATTTT
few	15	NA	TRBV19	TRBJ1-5	CASRIGQLSNQPQHF	TGTGCCAGTAGGATTGGACAGCTTAGCAATCAGCCCCAGCATTTT
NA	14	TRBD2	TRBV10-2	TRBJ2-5	CASSDRGGKETQYF	TGCGCCAGCAGTGACCGGGGAGGGAAAGAGACCCAGTACTTC
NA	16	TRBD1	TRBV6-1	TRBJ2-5	CASSDRTGGSRETQYF	TGTGCCAGCAGTGATCGCACAGGGGGTAGTCGAGAGACCCAGTACTTC
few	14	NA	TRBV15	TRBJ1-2	CATSRDEGLSGYTF	TGTGCCACCAGCAGAGACGAGGGGTTAAGTGGCTACACCTTC
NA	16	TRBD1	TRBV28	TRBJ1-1	CASSLPGQVMNTEAFF	TGTGCCAGCAGTTTACCGGGACAGGTCATGAACACTGAAGCTTTCTTT
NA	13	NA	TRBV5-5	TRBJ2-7	CASSLQDTYEQYF	TGTGCCAGCAGTTTACAGGATACCTACGAGCAGTACTTC
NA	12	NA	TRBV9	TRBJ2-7	CASSGPDKGVVF	TGTGCCAGCAGCGGCCCCGACAAGGGGGTTGTTTTC
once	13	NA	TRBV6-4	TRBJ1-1	CASSRQMNTEAFF	TGTGCCAGCAGTAGACAGATGAACACTGAAGCTTTCTTT
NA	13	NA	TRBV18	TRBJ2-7	CASSPPSSYEQYF	TGTGCCAGCTCACCCCCAAGCTCCTACGAGCAGTACTTC
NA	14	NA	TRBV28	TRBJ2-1	CASRDVGPRREQFF	TGTGCCAGCAGGGACGTAGGGCCCCGGAGGGAGCAGTTCTTC
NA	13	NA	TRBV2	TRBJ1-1	CASSEGPGTEAFF	TGTGCCAGCAGTGAGGGACCCGGTACTGAAGCTTTCTTT
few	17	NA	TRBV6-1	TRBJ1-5	CASSEDVWQRSNQPQHF	TGTGCCAGCAGTGAAGATGTTTGGCAGAGAAGCAATCAGCCCCAGCATTTT
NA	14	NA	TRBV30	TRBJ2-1	CAWSVSSVLDEQFF	TGTGCCTGGAGTGTAAGTTCTGTTCTAGATGAGCAGTTCTTC
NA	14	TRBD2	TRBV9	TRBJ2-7	CASSAGTSRDEQYF	TGTGCCAGCAGCGCAGGGACTAGTCGGGACGAGCAGTACTTC
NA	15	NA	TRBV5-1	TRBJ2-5	CASSPGRGGGETQYF	TGCGCCAGCAGCCCCGGAAGGGGAGGAGGAGAGACCCAGTACTTC
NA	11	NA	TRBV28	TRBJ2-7	CVSSLKYEQYF	TGTGTCAGCAGTTTAAAGTACGAGCAGTACTTC